This T cell receptor (beta chain) derives from a study of T cell changes during pregnancy in multiple sclerosis. Data came from immunoSEQ multiplex PCR; TCRdb stores just in-frame clones and leaves some out. The sample has 25,000 to 35,000 clones; roughly 91% are singletons. CDR1 is SGHDN and CDR2 is FVKESK in the germline V gene. Deletions cut 4 bases from V and 1 base from J, with 12 bases between. The CDR3 consists of 15 residues. The chain couples TRBV14 to TRBJ2-3; D is possibly TRBD2 (5 bases). The sequence derives from a female donor in good health, enrolled as a control in a pregnancy study. The starting material was CD4+ T cells from peripheral blood mononuclear cells, obtained in the first trimester of pregnancy. CDR3 sequence reads: CASSPLYGGTDTQYF. As DNA, the CDR3 is TGTGCCAGCAGCCCCCTCTACGGGGGCACAGATACGCAGTATTTT.